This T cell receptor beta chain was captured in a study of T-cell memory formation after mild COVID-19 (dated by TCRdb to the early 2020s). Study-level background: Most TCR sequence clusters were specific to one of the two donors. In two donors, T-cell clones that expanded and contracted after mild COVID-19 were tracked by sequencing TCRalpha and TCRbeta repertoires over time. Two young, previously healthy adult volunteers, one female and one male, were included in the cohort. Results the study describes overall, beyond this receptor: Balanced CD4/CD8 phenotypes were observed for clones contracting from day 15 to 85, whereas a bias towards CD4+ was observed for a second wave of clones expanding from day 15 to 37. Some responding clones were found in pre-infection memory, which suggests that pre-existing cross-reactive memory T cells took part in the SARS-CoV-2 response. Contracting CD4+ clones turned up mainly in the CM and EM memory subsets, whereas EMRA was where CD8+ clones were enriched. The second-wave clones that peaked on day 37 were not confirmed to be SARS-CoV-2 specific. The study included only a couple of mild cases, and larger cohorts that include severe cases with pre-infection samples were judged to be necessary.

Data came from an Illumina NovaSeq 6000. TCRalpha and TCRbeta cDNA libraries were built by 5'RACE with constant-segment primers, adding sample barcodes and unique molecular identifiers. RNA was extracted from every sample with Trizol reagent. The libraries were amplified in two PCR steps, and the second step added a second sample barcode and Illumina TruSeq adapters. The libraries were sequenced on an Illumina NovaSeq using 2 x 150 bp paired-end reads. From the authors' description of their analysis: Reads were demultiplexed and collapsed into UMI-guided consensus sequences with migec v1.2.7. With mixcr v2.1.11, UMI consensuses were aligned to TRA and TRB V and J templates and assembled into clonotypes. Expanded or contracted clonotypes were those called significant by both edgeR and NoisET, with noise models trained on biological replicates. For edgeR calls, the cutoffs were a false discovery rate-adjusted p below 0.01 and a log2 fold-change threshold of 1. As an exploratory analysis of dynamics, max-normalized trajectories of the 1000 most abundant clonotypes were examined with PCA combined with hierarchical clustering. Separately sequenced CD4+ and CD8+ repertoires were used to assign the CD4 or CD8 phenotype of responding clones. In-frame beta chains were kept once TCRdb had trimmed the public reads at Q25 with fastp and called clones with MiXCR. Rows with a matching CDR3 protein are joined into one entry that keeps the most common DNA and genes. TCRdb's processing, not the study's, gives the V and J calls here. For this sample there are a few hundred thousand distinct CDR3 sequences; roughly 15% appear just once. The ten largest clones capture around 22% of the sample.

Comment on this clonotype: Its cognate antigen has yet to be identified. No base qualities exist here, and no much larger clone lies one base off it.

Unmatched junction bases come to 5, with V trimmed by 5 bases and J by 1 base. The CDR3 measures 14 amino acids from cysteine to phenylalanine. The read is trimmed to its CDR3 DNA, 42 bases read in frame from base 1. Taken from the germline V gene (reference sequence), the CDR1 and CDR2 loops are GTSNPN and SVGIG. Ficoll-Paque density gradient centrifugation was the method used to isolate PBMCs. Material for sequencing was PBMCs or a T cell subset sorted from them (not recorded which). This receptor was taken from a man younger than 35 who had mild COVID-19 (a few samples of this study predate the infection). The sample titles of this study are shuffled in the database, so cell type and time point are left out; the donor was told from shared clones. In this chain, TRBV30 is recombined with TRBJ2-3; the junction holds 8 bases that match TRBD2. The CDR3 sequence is CAWSRGGGTDTQYF. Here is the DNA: TGTGCCTGGTCTCGGGGGGGGGGCACAGATACGCAGTATTTT. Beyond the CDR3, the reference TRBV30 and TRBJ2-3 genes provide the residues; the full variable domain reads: SQTIHQWPATLVQPVGSPLSLECTVEGTSNPNLYWYRQAAGRGLQLLFYSVGIGQISSEVPQNLSASRPQDRQFILSSKKLLLSDSGFYLCAWSRGGGTDTQYFGPGTRLTVL.